This entry concerns a single T cell receptor (beta chain). These data are taken from a study of blood T cell repertoires in COVID-19. Study context: Sites across the United States, Italy and Spain contributed samples from acute and convalescent COVID-19.

Per the study methods: Estimation of nucleated cell counts was performed using reference gene primer amplification. Clones were read by immunoSEQ multiplex PCR, and TCRdb kept only the in-frame ones, dropping some. That table supplies the V and J calls and clone size; D and trimming were determined from the DNA. This sample carries about 140,000 clones, roughly 85% of them seen once, and the ten largest clones take about 3.6%. Losses at the gene ends were 0 bases for V and 2 bases for J; bases not matched to a gene: 4. Germline V CDR1 and CDR2: SGDLS, YYNGEE. The CDR3 consists of 16 residues. Sequencing was carried out using peripheral blood. This TCR came from a man aged 55-75 years with acute or convalescent COVID-19. The chain carries TRBV9 and TRBJ1-3; 8 nucleotides line up with TRBD1. The CDR3 loop is CASSVGTGQAGNTIYF. The CDR3 nucleotides are TGTGCCAGCAGCGTAGGGACAGGGCAGGCTGGAAACACCATATATTTT. The whole variable domain, remainder taken from reference TRBV9 and TRBJ1-3, is DSGVTQTPKHLITATGQRVTLRCSPRSGDLSVYWYQQSLDQGLQFLIQYYNGEERAKGNILERFSAQQFPDLHSELNLSSLELGDSALYFCASSVGTGQAGNTIYFGEGSWLTVV.